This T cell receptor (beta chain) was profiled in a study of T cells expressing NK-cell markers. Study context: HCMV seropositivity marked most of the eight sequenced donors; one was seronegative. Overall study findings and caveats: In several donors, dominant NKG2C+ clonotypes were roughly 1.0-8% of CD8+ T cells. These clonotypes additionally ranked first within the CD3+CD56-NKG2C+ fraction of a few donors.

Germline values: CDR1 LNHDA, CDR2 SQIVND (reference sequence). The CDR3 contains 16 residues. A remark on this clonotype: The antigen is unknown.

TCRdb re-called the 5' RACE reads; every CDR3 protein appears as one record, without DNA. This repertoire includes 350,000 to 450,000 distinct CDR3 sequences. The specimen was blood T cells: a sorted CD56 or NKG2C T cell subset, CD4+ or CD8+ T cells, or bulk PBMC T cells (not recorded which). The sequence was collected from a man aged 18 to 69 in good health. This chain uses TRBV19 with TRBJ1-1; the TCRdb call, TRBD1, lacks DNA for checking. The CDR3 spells CASSTTEGRLNTEAFF.